This is a list of T cell receptor beta chains from one sample in a study of cytomegalovirus exposure and HLA in healthy donors. The method was immunoSEQ multiplex PCR; TCRdb's version includes in-frame clones alone and lacks a portion of them. The sample contains 100,000 to 120,000 clones, about four fifths of which appear only once. The specimen sequenced was PBMCs. The receptors here all came from a man between 35 and 55 years old in good health and CMV-seronegative. Each CDR3 is given with its conserved first and last residue. The order of the fields is V gene, J gene, D gene, clone size, CDR3 DNA, CDR3 protein. The D gene is left open where the match is weak. Some rows have no size entry. The others give once, few or many, or a class for an expanded clone.

>TRBV5-1|TRBJ1-2|-|-
TGCGCCAGCAGCTTGGGAGCCTCTAACTATGGCTACACCTTC
CASSLGASNYGYTF
>TRBV19|TRBJ2-1|TRBD2|-
TGTGCCAGCAACCTAGCGGGAGCCTACAATGAGCAGTTCTTC
CASNLAGAYNEQFF
>TRBV5-1|TRBJ1-1|-|-
TGCGCCAGCAGCTTGGTAGCGGGGCCCATGAACACTGAAGCTTTCTTT
CASSLVAGPMNTEAFF
>TRBV6-6|TRBJ2-7|TRBD1|-
TGTGCCGGGGGACAGAGCTCCTACGAGCAGTACTTC
CAGGQSSYEQYF
>TRBV5-1|TRBJ1-1|-|-
TGCGCCAGCAGCCCGGTGGTAGCCGGGAACACTGAAGCTTTCTTT
CASSPVVAGNTEAFF
>TRBV6-5|TRBJ2-3|TRBD1|-
TGTGCCAGCAGGAGACAGGGGCGCACAGATACGCAGTATTTT
CASRRQGRTDTQYF
>TRBV27|TRBJ2-1|TRBD2|-
TGTGCCAGCAGTCCGAAACTAGCGGGAGGGGGCAATGAGCAGTTCTTC
CASSPKLAGGGNEQFF
>TRBV7-3|TRBJ2-1|TRBD2|once
TGTGCCAGCAGCCCAAAACCGGGACTAGCGGGGGCGAGCTCCTACAATGAGCAGTTCTTC
CASSPKPGLAGASSYNEQFF
>TRBV11-2|TRBJ1-4|-|-
TGTGCCAGCAGCTTCCGGGCGGGAAATAATGAAAAACTGTTTTTT
CASSFRAGNNEKLFF
>TRBV6-6|TRBJ1-2|-|-
TGTGCCACCGAGGGCGAGCCATATGGCTACACCTTC
CATEGEPYGYTF
>TRBV19|TRBJ1-1|-|-
TGTGCCAGTAGTATAGGGCAGGGGAACACTGAAGCTTTCTTT
CASSIGQGNTEAFF
>TRBV19|TRBJ1-5|-|-
TGTGCCAGTAGTGGGGGGGAGTCGGGCAATCAGCCCCAGCATTTT
CASSGGESGNQPQHF
>TRBV6-5|TRBJ2-5|TRBD1|-
TGTGCCAGCAGCTCGGGACAGGTATTGGAGGAGACCCAGTACTTC
CASSSGQVLEETQYF
>TRBV27|TRBJ1-6|TRBD1|few
TGTGCCAGCAGTGGGGGACAGGTGTATAATTCACCCCTCCACTTT
CASSGGQVYNSPLHF
>TRBV30|TRBJ1-5|-|-
TGTGCCTGGAGTGTGGGGGGAGGACAGCCCCAGCATTTT
CAWSVGGGQPQHF
>TRBV19|TRBJ1-2|-|few
TGTGCCAGTAGTATAGATCTATCAGGGTACTATGGCTACACCTTC
CASSIDLSGYYGYTF
>TRBV9|TRBJ1-6|-|once
TGTGCCAGCAGCGTAGAACAGGGCCCACCCCTCCACTTT
CASSVEQGPPLHF
>TRBV11-3|TRBJ2-5|TRBD1|few
TGTGCCAGCAAATCCAGGGGGCACCCTCAAGAGACCCAGTACTTC
CASKSRGHPQETQYF
>TRBV29-1|TRBJ2-7|TRBD2|once
TGCAGCGTTGAAGATCCAGGGCGGGAGACCTACGAGCAGTACTTC
CSVEDPGRETYEQYF
>TRBV4-2|TRBJ2-5|TRBD1|-
TGTGCCAGCAGCGACCCCAGGGGGCAAGAGACCCAGTACTTC
CASSDPRGQETQYF
>TRBV5-1|TRBJ2-1|TRBD2|-
TGCGCCAGCAGTCCTAGCGGAGATAGCTCCTACAATGAGCAGTTCTTC
CASSPSGDSSYNEQFF
>TRBV29-1|TRBJ2-7|TRBD2|-
TGCAGCGCCTACCTCGTATCGGGGGGCTACGAGCAGTACTTC
CSAYLVSGGYEQYF
>TRBV6-5|TRBJ2-3|-|once
TGTGCCAGCAGTCGCGATATCAGCGCGGATACGCAGTATTTT
CASSRDISADTQYF
>TRBV9|TRBJ2-5|TRBD1|-
TGTGCCAGCAGCCTGCGGGACAGGGTGCTGGAGACCCAGTACTTC
CASSLRDRVLETQYF
>TRBV2|TRBJ1-1|-|-
TGTGCCAGCAGCCTCAGGGCTGTTTGGACTGAAGCTTTCTTT
CASSLRAVWTEAFF
>TRBV7-9|TRBJ2-7|-|-
TGTGCCAGCAGCTTAGGGGGACTTCTGGGCTACGAGCAGTACTTC
CASSLGGLLGYEQYF
>TRBV4-3|TRBJ2-5|TRBD1|-
TGCGCCAGCAGCCGAGGGACAGGGAGAGAGACCCAGTACTTC
CASSRGTGRETQYF
>TRBV10-3|TRBJ2-7|TRBD1|-
TGTGCCATCAGTCAGGGGGATCTCTCCTACGAGCAGTACTTC
CAISQGDLSYEQYF
>TRBV7-9|TRBJ2-5|-|once
TGTGCCAGCAGCCCGAGGCCCATAACCCCCCAACAAGAGACCCAGTACTTC
CASSPRPITPQQETQYF
>TRBV7-9|TRBJ2-2|TRBD1|-
TGTGCCAGCAGCCTCCCGGGACAGAGGGACACCGGGGAGCTGTTTTTT
CASSLPGQRDTGELFF
>TRBV27|TRBJ2-7|TRBD1|-
TGTGCCAGCAGTTTACGAAGGACAGGCGGTTTTTCCTACGAGCAGTACTTC
CASSLRRTGGFSYEQYF
>TRBV28|TRBJ1-1|-|-
TGTGCCAGTTTGGGGAGGAACACTGAAGCTTTCTTT
CASLGRNTEAFF
>TRBV10-2|TRBJ1-1|-|few
TGCGCCAGCAGGGAGACAGTCCAGGTTACTGAAGCTTTCTTT
CASRETVQVTEAFF
>TRBV14|TRBJ2-2|TRBD1|-
TGTGCCAGCAGCCATCCACCGACAGGGCAAGTGGGGGAGCTGTTTTTT
CASSHPPTGQVGELFF
>TRBV6-1|TRBJ2-5|-|-
TGTGCCAGCAGTCTACCTTTAGAGACCCAGTACTTC
CASSLPLETQYF
>TRBV30|TRBJ2-7|TRBD1|-
TGTGCCTGGGGGACAGTATCCTACGAGCAGTACTTC
CAWGTVSYEQYF
>TRBV5-4|TRBJ2-7|TRBD2|once
TGTGCCAGCAGCCGACTAGCGGGAGGGGTCGACTACGAGCAGTACTTC
CASSRLAGGVDYEQYF
>TRBV28|TRBJ2-7|TRBD2|few
TGTGCCAGCAGTCCACCGGGACTAGAAATGAGGGAGCAGTACTTC
CASSPPGLEMREQYF
>TRBV7-9|TRBJ2-1|-|once
TGTGCCAGCAGCCCCCCCGGGTGGGTCAATGAGCAGTTCTTC
CASSPPGWVNEQFF
>TRBV29-1|TRBJ2-2|-|-
TGCAGCGTAGAAGGAGCTATTAGAACCGGGGAGCTGTTTTTT
CSVEGAIRTGELFF
>TRBV2|TRBJ1-2|TRBD1|-
TGTGCCAGCAGTGGGACAGGGGGTGGCTACACCTTC
CASSGTGGGYTF
>TRBV7-9|TRBJ2-1|TRBD2|-
TGTGCCAGCAGCTTAGTTAGCGGGGGTTCCTACAATGAGCAGTTCTTC
CASSLVSGGSYNEQFF
>TRBV19|TRBJ1-1|TRBD1|-
TGTGCTTCTCACCCGGACAGGGGGCTCGTTGGCACTGAAGCTTTCTTT
CASHPDRGLVGTEAFF
>TRBV9|TRBJ2-1|-|-
TGTGCCAGCAGCACCGGGAACTCCCACATTGAGCAGTTCTTC
CASSTGNSHIEQFF
>TRBV7-9|TRBJ2-2|TRBD2|-
TGTGCCAGCAGCTTATTAGCGGGAGGAGGGACCGGGGAGCTGTTTTTT
CASSLLAGGGTGELFF
>TRBV7-6|TRBJ2-5|-|-
TGTGCCAGCAGCTATGGTCAGGTCAGGGGCCGTCGAGAGACCCAGTACTTC
CASSYGQVRGRRETQYF